These T cell receptor beta chains were read from a single sample in a study of graft-versus-host responses after intestinal transplantation. These receptors have no known antigen. TCRdb's copy holds only in-frame clones and misses some; the assay was immunoSEQ multiplex PCR. The repertoire holds about 120,000 clones, with about 93% as singletons. The sequencing used unstimulated CD8+ T cells sorted from spleen or lymph node cells, collected before intestinal transplant. These receptors originate from a human donor who received an intestinal transplant. The CDR3 runs from the conserved cysteine through the conserved F or W. A D gene is named only where the DNA matches it firmly. Clone size is shown for a subset of rows, as once, few, many or a class of expanded clone.

>TRBJ2-1|TRBV25-1|-|-
CASSEGWGYNEQFF
TGTGCCAGCAGTGAAGGTTGGGGGTACAATGAGCAGTTCTTC
>TRBJ2-7|TRBV19|-|TRBD2
CASSGTSGTYEQYF
TGTGCCAGTAGCGGGACTAGCGGAACCTACGAGCAGTACTTC
>TRBJ1-4|TRBV29-1|-|-
CSVLGESGKLFF
TGCAGCGTTCTGGGGGAGAGCGGAAAACTGTTTTTT
>TRBJ2-3|TRBV28|-|-
CASSLVGGTDTQYF
TGTGCCAGCAGTTTAGTTGGAGGCACAGATACGCAGTATTTT
>TRBJ2-2|TRBV30|-|-
CAWSTPRDENTGELFF
TGTGCCTGGAGTACCCCCCGGGACGAGAACACCGGGGAGCTGTTTTTT
>TRBJ2-5|TRBV7-6|-|-
CASSPHTKETQYF
TGTGCCAGCAGCCCTCACACTAAAGAGACCCAGTACTTC
>TRBJ2-2|TRBV19|-|TRBD2
CASVAGRTGELFF
TGTGCCAGTGTAGCGGGACGAACCGGGGAGCTGTTTTTT
>TRBJ2-7|TRBV6-1|-|TRBD1
CASSYTTGGTEQYF
TGTGCCAGCAGTTATACGACAGGGGGGACCGAGCAGTACTTC
>TRBJ1-5|TRBV5-5|-|TRBD1
CASSSGTGQNQPQHF
TGTGCCAGCAGCTCCGGGACAGGGCAGAATCAGCCCCAGCATTTT
>TRBJ2-3|TRBV7-2|-|-
CASSLLTDTQYF
TGTGCCAGCAGCTTACTCACAGATACGCAGTATTTT
>TRBJ2-1|TRBV12-5|few|-
CASGLFQAGEQFF
TGTGCTAGTGGCCTATTCCAAGCGGGTGAGCAGTTCTTC
>TRBJ1-1|TRBV2|-|-
CASSVEGGDTEAFF
TGTGCCAGCAGTGTTGAGGGGGGTGACACTGAAGCTTTCTTT
>TRBJ2-1|TRBV2|-|TRBD1
CASRDRDRPYNEQFF
TGTGCCAGCAGGGACCGGGACAGGCCGTACAATGAGCAGTTCTTC
>TRBJ2-1|TRBV19|-|TRBD2
CASIPGTSGRGSYNEQFF
TGTGCCAGTATCCCCGGGACTAGCGGGAGGGGCTCCTACAATGAGCAGTTCTTC
>TRBJ2-7|TRBV21-1|-|-
CAPGREQYF
TGTGCCCCTGGGCGCGAGCAGTACTTC
>TRBJ2-6|TRBV28|-|-
CASGPSGANVLTF
TGTGCCAGCGGCCCTTCTGGGGCCAACGTCCTGACTTTC
>TRBJ1-3|TRBV5-6|-|TRBD1
CASSSMTGFGNTIYF
TGTGCCAGCAGCTCAATGACAGGGTTTGGGAACACCATATATTTT
>TRBJ1-5|TRBV19|-|-
CASSTGVSWPQHF
TGTGCCAGTAGTACGGGCGTCTCGTGGCCCCAGCATTTT
>TRBJ2-2|TRBV7-6|-|-
CASSLGHGYTGELFF
TGTGCCAGCAGCTTAGGCCACGGATACACCGGGGAGCTGTTTTTT
>TRBJ2-7|TRBV2|-|-
CARILPRAYEQYF
TGTGCCAGAATCCTTCCGCGGGCCTACGAGCAGTACTTC
>TRBJ2-7|TRBV9|-|TRBD2
CASAPASGNPHEQYF
TGTGCCTCAGCCCCAGCTAGCGGTAATCCCCACGAGCAGTACTTC
>TRBJ2-2|TRBV27|once|TRBD2
CASSPPGRFGELFF
TGTGCCAGCAGTCCACCCGGGAGGTTCGGGGAGCTGTTTTTT
>TRBJ2-1|TRBV5-6|-|-
CASSLLSSYNEQFF
TGTGCCAGCAGCTTGCTGAGCTCCTACAATGAGCAGTTCTTC
>TRBJ2-7|TRBV28|-|TRBD1
CASSLGQGFYEQYF
TGTGCCAGCAGTTTAGGACAGGGGTTTTACGAGCAGTACTTC
>TRBJ1-3|TRBV7-9|-|-
CASSLAGGDGNTIYF
TGTGCCAGCAGCTTAGCGGGAGGGGATGGAAACACCATATATTTT
>TRBJ2-5|TRBV14|-|-
CASSQVIKGPQYF
TGTGCCAGCAGCCAAGTGATCAAGGGGCCCCAGTACTTC
>TRBJ2-7|TRBV11-3|-|-
CASSLLGDEQYF
TGTGCCAGCAGCTTACTAGGGGACGAGCAGTACTTC
>TRBJ2-3|TRBV29-1|-|-
CSVVCRANSGTDTQYF
TGCAGCGTTGTTTGCAGGGCCAACTCGGGCACAGATACGCAGTATTTT
>TRBJ2-7|TRBV10-3|-|TRBD2
CAISESAAGGRYEQYF
TGTGCCATCAGTGAGTCGGCGGCGGGAGGGAGATACGAGCAGTACTTC
>TRBJ2-2|TRBV15|-|-
CATSSLPSVAGELFF
TGTGCCACCAGCTCCCTACCCAGCGTGGCCGGGGAGCTGTTTTTT
>TRBJ1-5|TRBV7-9|-|-
CASSLPGNQPQHF
TGTGCCAGCAGCTTACCAGGGAATCAGCCCCAGCATTTT
>TRBJ2-3|TRBV7-6|-|-
CASSLGDLKPDTQYF
TGTGCCAGCAGCTTGGGAGACCTCAAGCCAGATACGCAGTATTTT
>TRBJ1-4|TRBV7-9|-|-
CASSLGVQGEDEKLFF
TGTGCCAGCAGCTTGGGGGTACAAGGCGAGGATGAAAAACTGTTTTTT